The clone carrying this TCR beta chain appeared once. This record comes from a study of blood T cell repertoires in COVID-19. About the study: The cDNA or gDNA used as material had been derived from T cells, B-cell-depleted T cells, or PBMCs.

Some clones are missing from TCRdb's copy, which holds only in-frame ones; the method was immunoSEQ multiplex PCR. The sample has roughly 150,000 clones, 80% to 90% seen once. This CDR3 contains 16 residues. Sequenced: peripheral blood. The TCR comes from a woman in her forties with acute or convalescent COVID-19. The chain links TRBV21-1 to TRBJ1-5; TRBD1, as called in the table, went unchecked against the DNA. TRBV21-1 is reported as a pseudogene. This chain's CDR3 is CASSNERQGDNQPQHF. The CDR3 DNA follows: TGTGCCAGCAGCAACGAACGTCAGGGGGACAATCAGCCCCAGCATTTT.